This T cell receptor (beta chain) was captured by sequencing in a study of T cells after yellow fever vaccination. Each CDR3 protein gets one entry after TCRdb re-called the 5' RACE reads with MiXCR. The sample carries approximately 600,000 distinct CDR3 sequences, 9% to 15% recorded once. Remarks on this clonotype: Its antigen is still unknown.

The CDR3 has 15 residues. V lost 5 bases and J lost 2, with 13 bases in between. Germline V lookup: CDR1 MNHEY, CDR2 SMNVEV (reference sequence). Notes on the study in general: Booster samples showed a return of most primary-vaccination clones (around 95% CD4, 88% CD8). Abundant clonotypes from the bulk population could contaminate FACS-sorted repertoires.

Sequencing was performed on PBMCs, taken on the day of the yellow fever booster vaccination. The rearrangement uses TRBV27 and TRBJ2-1, with D tentatively TRBD1 (5 bases). This clonotype was sampled from a man aged 25 to 40 who received the YFV17D yellow fever vaccine. The chain's CDR3 is CASSLGQAPYNEQFF. In DNA form, the CDR3 reads TGTGCCAGCAGTCTGGGGCAGGCCCCCTACAATGAGCAGTTCTTC.